This T cell receptor (beta chain) was captured in a study of blood T cell repertoires in COVID-19. This CDR3 has 14 residues. Losses at the gene ends were 7 bases for V and 4 bases for J; bases not matched to a gene: 8. The germline V gene encodes CDR1 SNHLY and CDR2 FYNNEI. Produced via immunoSEQ multiplex PCR; TCRdb's table is partial and in-frame only. The profile shows a few hundred thousand clones, roughly nine tenths of them singletons. This receptor was taken from a human donor in a cohort exposed to, infected with or recovered from COVID-19 (not recorded which). The donor label of this sample is uncertain. The chain joins TRBV2 to TRBJ1-2; 8 nucleotides line up with TRBD1. Sequenced material: PBMCs or T cells enriched from blood (not recorded which). CDR3 in DNA: TGTGCCAGCAAGAACAGGGGGGAGGGCTATGGCTACACCTTC. Residues: CASKNRGEGYGYTF.